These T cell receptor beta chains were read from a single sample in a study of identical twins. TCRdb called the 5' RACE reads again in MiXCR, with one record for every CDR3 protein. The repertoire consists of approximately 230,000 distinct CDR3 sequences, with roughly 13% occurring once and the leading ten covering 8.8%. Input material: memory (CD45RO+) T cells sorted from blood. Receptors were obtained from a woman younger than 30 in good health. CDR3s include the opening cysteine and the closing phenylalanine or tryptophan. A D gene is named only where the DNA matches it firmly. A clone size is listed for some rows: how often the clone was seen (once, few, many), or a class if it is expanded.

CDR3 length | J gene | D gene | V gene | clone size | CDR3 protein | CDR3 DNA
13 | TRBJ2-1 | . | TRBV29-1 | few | CSVMRSSYNEQFF | TGCAGCGTCATGCGAAGCTCCTACAATGAGCAGTTCTTC
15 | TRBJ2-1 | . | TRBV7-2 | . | CASSLVAVSYNEQFF | TGTGCCAGCAGCTTAGTAGCGGTGTCCTACAATGAGCAGTTCTTC
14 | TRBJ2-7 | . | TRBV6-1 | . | CASSVGRGAYEQYF | TGTGCCAGCAGTGTGGGACGAGGTGCCTACGAGCAGTACTTC
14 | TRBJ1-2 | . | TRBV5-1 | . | CASSLLDGTYGYTF | TGCGCCAGCAGCTTGTTGGATGGAACCTATGGCTACACCTTC
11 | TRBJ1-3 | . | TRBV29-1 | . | CSVVSGNTIYF | TGCAGCGTTGTTTCTGGAAACACCATATATTTT
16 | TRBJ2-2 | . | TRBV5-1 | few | CASSLQRGGSTGELFF | TGCGCCAGCAGCTTACAACGGGGCGGTAGCACCGGGGAGCTGTTTTTT
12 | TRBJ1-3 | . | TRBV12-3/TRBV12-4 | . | CASRQGGNTIYF | TGTGCCAGCAGGCAGGGTGGAAACACCATATATTTT
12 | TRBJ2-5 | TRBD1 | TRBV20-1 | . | CSATGQGETQYF | TGCAGTGCCACGGGACAGGGGGAGACCCAGTACTTC
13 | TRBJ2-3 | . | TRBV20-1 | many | CSARDKVLGTQYF | TGCAGTGCTAGAGATAAAGTCCTGGGGACGCAGTATTTT
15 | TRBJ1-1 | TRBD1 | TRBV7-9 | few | CASSSLPDRGDEAFF | TGTGCCAGCAGCTCGTTACCCGACAGGGGTGATGAAGCTTTCTTT
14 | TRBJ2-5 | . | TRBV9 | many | CASSVSGVGETQYF | TGTGCCAGCAGCGTCTCGGGGGTTGGAGAGACCCAGTACTTC
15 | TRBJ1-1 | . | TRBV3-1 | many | CASSQFKISNTEAFF | TGTGCCAGCAGCCAATTTAAGATTTCGAACACTGAAGCTTTCTTT
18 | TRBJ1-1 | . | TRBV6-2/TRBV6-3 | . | CASSYPGAVVREGTEAFF | TGTGCCAGCAGTTACCCCGGCGCGGTGGTCAGGGAGGGCACTGAAGCTTTCTTT
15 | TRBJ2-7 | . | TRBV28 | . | CASSLGGGTPREQYF | TGTGCCAGCAGTTTAGGGGGAGGTACCCCGCGAGAGCAGTACTTC
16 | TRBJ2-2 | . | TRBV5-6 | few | CASSPRGPTTTGELFF | TGTGCCAGCAGCCCCCGCGGACCAACCACCACCGGGGAGCTGTTTTTT
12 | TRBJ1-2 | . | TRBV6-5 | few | CASSGRIYGYTF | TGTGCCAGCAGCGGACGGATCTATGGCTACACCTTC
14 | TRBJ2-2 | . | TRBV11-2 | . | CASSSQGLTGELFF | TGTGCCAGCAGCTCACAGGGTTTAACCGGGGAGCTGTTTTTT
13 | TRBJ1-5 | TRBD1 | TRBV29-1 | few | CSVNDRGDQPQHF | TGCAGCGTTAACGACAGGGGCGATCAGCCCCAGCATTTT
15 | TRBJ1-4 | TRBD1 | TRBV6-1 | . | CASIPPGQTHEKLFF | TGTGCCAGCATCCCACCGGGACAGACACATGAAAAACTGTTTTTT
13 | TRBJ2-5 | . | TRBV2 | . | CASSEEGTSPQYF | TGTGCCAGCAGTGAGGAGGGGACGTCGCCCCAGTACTTC
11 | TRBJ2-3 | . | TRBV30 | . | CACAAGDTQYF | TGTGCCTGCGCGGCCGGAGATACGCAGTATTTT
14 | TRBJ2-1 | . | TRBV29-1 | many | CSVVVGGAFNEQFF | TGCAGCGTTGTTGTGGGGGGGGCCTTCAATGAGCAGTTCTTC
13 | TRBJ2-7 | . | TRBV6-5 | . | CASSYDSSYEQYF | TGTGCCAGCAGTTACGACAGCTCCTACGAGCAGTACTTC
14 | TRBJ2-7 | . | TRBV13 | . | CASSQGPLCYEQYF | TGTGCCAGCAGCCAAGGACCGCTCTGCTACGAGCAGTACTTC
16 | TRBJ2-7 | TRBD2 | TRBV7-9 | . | CASSSIAGGPPYEQYF | TGTGCCAGCAGCTCCATAGCGGGAGGCCCTCCCTACGAGCAGTACTTC
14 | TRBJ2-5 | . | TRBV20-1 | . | CSARDFVLQETQYF | TGCAGTGCTAGAGATTTCGTGCTACAAGAGACCCAGTACTTC
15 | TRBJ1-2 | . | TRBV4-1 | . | CASSQDRAGLGGYTF | TGCGCCAGCAGCCAAGATAGAGCAGGGCTGGGCGGCTACACCTTC
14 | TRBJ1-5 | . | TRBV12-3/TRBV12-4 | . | CASSLYGSNQPQHF | TGTGCCAGCAGTTTATATGGTAGCAATCAGCCCCAGCATTTT
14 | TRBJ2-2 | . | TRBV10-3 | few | CAIGGSRDTGELFF | TGTGCCATCGGGGGGAGCAGAGACACCGGGGAGCTGTTTTTT
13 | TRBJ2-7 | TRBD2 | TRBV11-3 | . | CASSLGLAAEQYF | TGTGCCAGCAGCTTAGGACTAGCTGCCGAGCAGTACTTC
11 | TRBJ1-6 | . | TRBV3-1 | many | CASSQDWVLHF | TGTGCCAGCAGCCAAGATTGGGTCCTCCACTTT
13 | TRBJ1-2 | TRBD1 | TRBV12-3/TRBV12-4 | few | CASSPQGRFGYTF | TGTGCCAGCAGCCCACAGGGGCGGTTTGGCTACACCTTC
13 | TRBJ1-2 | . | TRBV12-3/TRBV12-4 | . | CASSFGGRSRYTF | TGTGCCAGCAGTTTTGGGGGGCGGAGTCGCTACACCTTC
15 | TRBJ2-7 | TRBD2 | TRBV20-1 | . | CSAAFAGLEPREQYF | TGCAGTGCCGCCTTCGCGGGACTAGAGCCTCGAGAGCAGTACTTC
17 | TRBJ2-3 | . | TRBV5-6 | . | CASSPTSTLVVPDTQYF | TGTGCCAGCAGCCCCACGAGTACGTTAGTCGTTCCAGATACGCAGTATTTT
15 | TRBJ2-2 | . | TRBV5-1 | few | CASSLRQENTGELFF | TGCGCCAGCAGCTTGAGACAGGAGAACACCGGGGAGCTGTTTTTT
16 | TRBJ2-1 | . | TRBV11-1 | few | CASSREEGGAHNEQFF | TGTGCCAGCAGCCGAGAGGAGGGGGGGGCGCACAATGAGCAGTTCTTC
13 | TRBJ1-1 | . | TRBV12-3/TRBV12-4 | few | CASRMRGNTEAFF | TGTGCCAGCCGTATGCGAGGGAACACTGAAGCTTTCTTT
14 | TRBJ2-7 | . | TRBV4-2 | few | CASSQDPAGYEQYF | TGTGCCAGCAGCCAAGATCCAGCAGGGTACGAGCAGTACTTC
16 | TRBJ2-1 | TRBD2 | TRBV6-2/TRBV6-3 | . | CASSQLRLATNYEQFF | TGTGCCAGCAGTCAACTCAGACTAGCGACTAACTATGAGCAGTTCTTC
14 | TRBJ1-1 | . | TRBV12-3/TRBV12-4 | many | CASSLAGGITEAFF | TGTGCCAGCAGTTTAGCGGGGGGGATCACTGAAGCTTTCTTT
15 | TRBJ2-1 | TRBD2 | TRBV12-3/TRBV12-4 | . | CASSFGGLAGDEQFF | TGTGCCAGCAGTTTTGGGGGACTAGCGGGAGATGAGCAGTTCTTC
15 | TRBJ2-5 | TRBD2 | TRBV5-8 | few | CASSLGLAVKETQYF | TGTGCCAGCAGCTTGGGACTAGCGGTAAAAGAGACCCAGTACTTC
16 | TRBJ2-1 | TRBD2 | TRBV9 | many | CASSVDGRGGEGEQFF | TGTGCCAGCAGCGTAGACGGGCGGGGGGGCGAGGGTGAGCAGTTCTTC
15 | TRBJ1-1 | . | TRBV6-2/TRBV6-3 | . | CASSYYGLLRTEAFF | TGTGCCAGCAGTTACTATGGACTCTTACGCACTGAAGCTTTCTTT
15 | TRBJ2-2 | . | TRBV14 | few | CASSQVLGNTGELFF | TGTGCCAGCAGCCAAGTTTTAGGGAACACCGGGGAGCTGTTTTTT
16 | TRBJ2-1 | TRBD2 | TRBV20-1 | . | CSARVAGRPGGNEQFF | TGCAGTGCTAGAGTGGCAGGACGACCCGGGGGGAATGAGCAGTTCTTC
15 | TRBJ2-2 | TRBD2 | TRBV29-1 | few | CSVSTLAGAGGELFF | TGCAGCGTTTCAACTTTAGCGGGAGCTGGCGGGGAGCTGTTTTTT
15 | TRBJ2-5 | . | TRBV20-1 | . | CSARELGVGRETQYF | TGCAGTGCTAGAGAATTGGGAGTTGGGCGGGAGACCCAGTACTTC
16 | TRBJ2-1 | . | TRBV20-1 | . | CSARGIRTATYNEQFF | TGCAGTGCTAGAGGCATAAGGACCGCAACCTACAATGAGCAGTTCTTC
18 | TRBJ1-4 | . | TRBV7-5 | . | CSSVPPASRQADNEKLFF | TGTAGCTCTGTGCCACCTGCCAGCAGACAGGCTGACAATGAAAAACTGTTTTTT
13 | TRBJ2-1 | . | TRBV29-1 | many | CSVAGGWYNEQFF | TGCAGCGTTGCCGGAGGCTGGTACAATGAGCAGTTCTTC
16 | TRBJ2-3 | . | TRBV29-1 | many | CSVEDGSGWGTDTQYF | TGCAGCGTTGAGGATGGGTCTGGGTGGGGCACAGATACGCAGTATTTT
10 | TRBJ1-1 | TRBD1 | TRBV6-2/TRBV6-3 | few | CATQGAEAFF | TGTGCCACTCAGGGGGCTGAAGCTTTCTTT
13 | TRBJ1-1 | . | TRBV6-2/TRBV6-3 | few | CASSYTVNTEAFF | TGTGCCAGCAGTTACACAGTGAACACTGAAGCTTTCTTT
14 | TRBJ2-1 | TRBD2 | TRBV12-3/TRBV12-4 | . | CASNKREGLGEQFF | TGTGCCAGCAATAAACGGGAGGGCCTCGGGGAGCAGTTCTTC
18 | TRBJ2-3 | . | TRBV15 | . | CATSRDPLRVTSTDTQYF | TGTGCCACCAGCAGAGATCCGCTACGGGTTACTAGCACAGATACGCAGTATTTT
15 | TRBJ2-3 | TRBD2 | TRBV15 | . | CATSRVGGGTDTQYF | TGTGCCACCAGCAGAGTTGGGGGGGGCACAGATACGCAGTATTTT
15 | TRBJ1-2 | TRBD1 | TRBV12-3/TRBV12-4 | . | CASSPRQGPNYGYTF | TGTGCCAGCAGCCCTCGACAGGGGCCTAACTATGGCTACACCTTC
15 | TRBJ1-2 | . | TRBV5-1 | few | CASSLANRQGDGYTF | TGCGCCAGCAGCTTGGCCAATCGGCAGGGCGATGGCTACACCTTC